Below are 9 T cell receptor beta chains sequenced from a single sample in a study of tumor-infiltrating lymphocytes in primary liver carcinoma. The researchers produced TCR beta cDNA from around 500 ng total RNA with a constant-region primer. Generation of the TCR beta libraries relied on three nested multiplex PCR rounds using slightly modified ARM-PCR. Running ten to eleven cycles apiece, the first two PCR rounds relied on TRBV1-TRBV30 forward primers together with a C-beta reverse primer. TCRdb reanalysed the multiplex PCR reads using MiXCR and keeps one entry per CDR3 protein. This sample carries under 130,000 distinct CDR3 sequences, 82% of them seen once, and the ten largest clones take approximately 20%. Co-extraction of both nucleic acids (RNA and DNA) used roughly 18-32 mg of unsorted bulk tissue. The sample comprised liver tumor tissue from sampling region 3. Subset meaning: tumor region T3, left-lateral pole. These receptors were collected from a man in his forties with primary liver carcinoma and hepatitis B virus infection.

This clonotype appeared a few times. Possible read error: a much larger clone is one base away. The chain uses TRBV19 and TRBJ1-5; perhaps TRBD1 as D (5 bases). The CDR3 extends over 13 amino acids. CDR1 and CDR2 from the germline V gene are LNHDA and SQIVND (reference sequence). Trimming removed 10 bases at V and 4 bases at J, with 14 bases between. Written as DNA, the CDR3 is TGTGCCACCCGGGGGTCGGTTAATCAGCCCCAGCATTTT. It specifies CATRGSVNQPQHF.

The chain recombines TRBV2 with TRBJ1-1, with D tentatively TRBD1 (5 bases). CDR1 is SNHLY and CDR2 is FYNNEI in the germline V gene. This CDR3 is built from 13 residues. The CDR3 loop reads CDGRSDSQGEAFF. The CDR3 DNA reads TGTGACGGCAGGAGTGACAGTCAGGGTGAAGCTTTCTTT.

About this clonotype itself: The junction does not match germline at one end; this may be a read error. J is TRBJ2-4 and V is TRBV11-2, with D perhaps matching TRBD2 (5 bases). The V gene's germline CDR1 is SGHAT and CDR2 FQNNGV. CDR3 length: 15 residues. CDR3 residues: CASTTSEVAKDIQYF. CDR3 sequence (DNA): TGTGCCAGCACCACTTCGGAGGTCGCCAAAGACATTCAGTACTTC. Supplemented by reference TRBV11-2 and TRBJ2-4, the full variable domain reads EAGVAQSPRYKIIEKRQSVAFWCNPISGHATLYWYQQILGQGPKLLIQFQNNGVVDDSQLPKDRFSAERLKGVDSTLKIQPAKLEDSAVYLCASTTSEVAKDIQYFGAGTRLSVL.

Only a few counts were recorded for this clonotype. The chain employs TRBV29-1 and TRBJ2-1, with a possible D match to TRBD2 (5 bases). Germline loops: CDR1 SQVTM, CDR2 ANQGSEA. Deletions cut 1 base from V and 15 bases from J, with 16 bases between. The CDR3 is made up of 12 amino acids. The CDR3 reads CSVEAIGVIRFF. The CDR3 DNA reads TGCAGCGTTGAAGCCATCGGGGTCATAAGGTTCTTC.

The chain has TRBV29-1 and TRBJ2-7, with D perhaps given as TRBD1 or TRBD2 (5 bases each). CDR3 length: 16 residues. The germline CDR1 and CDR2 sequences are SQVTM and ANQGSEA. The CDR3 spells CSAMTPGTGTHYEQYF. DNA for the CDR3: TGCAGTGCCATGACACCTGGGACCGGCACTCACTACGAGCAGTACTTC.

Comments on this clonotype: One end of the junction does not line up with germline, which may come from a read error. The chain has TRBV28 and TRBJ2-7; D is possibly TRBD1 (6 bases). From germline, CDR1 is MDHEN and CDR2 SYDVKM. CDR3 length: 14 amino acids. In DNA form, the CDR3 reads TGTGCCAGCAGTCCTCGACAGGAATACTACGAGCAGCACTTC. This codes for CASSPRQEYYEQHF.

Concerning this clonotype: This may be a read error, as it is one base from a much larger clone. Given the absence of the conserved phenylalanine or tryptophan at the CDR3 end, a read error is likely. The gene calls are TRBV28 and TRBJ1-2; D is unresolved. The CDR3 is 13 amino acids. Trimming stripped 3 bases from V and 2 bases from J, with 7 bases between. Germline V gene lookup returns CDR1 MDHEN and CDR2 SYDVKM. The CDR3 region has the DNA TGTGCCAGCAGTTTTTCGGAGAACTATGGCTACACCTTA. Its protein product is CASSFSENYGYTL.

Worth noting for this clonotype: Germline and junction disagree at one end, which may indicate a read error. The V and J genes are TRBV5-1 and TRBJ2-7; a weak D match, TRBD2 (5 bases). The CDR3 sequence is 13 residues long. Germline V lookup: CDR1 SGHRS, CDR2 YFSETQ. Written as DNA, the CDR3 is TGCGCCAGTAGCTTGGAGGTTCCCTACGAACAGTACTTC. This codes for CASSLEVPYEQYF.

Turning to this clonotype: It may be a read error: a sequence one base away is much more abundant. The chain recombines TRBV2 with TRBJ2-1; TRBD2 might be the D (6 bases). The germline gives CDR1 SNHLY, CDR2 FYNNEI. The CDR3 totals 12 residues. The CDR3 spells CASGGTYNEHFF. The CDR3 coding sequence is TGTGCCAGCGGCGGGACCTACAATGAGCACTTCTTC. The full variable domain, completed using reference TRBV2 and TRBJ2-1, is EPEVTQTPSHQVTQMGQEVILRCVPISNHLYFYWYRQILGQKVEFLVSFYNNEISEKSEIFDDQFSVERPDGSNFTLKIRSTKLEDSAMYFCASGGTYNEHFFGPGTRLTVL.